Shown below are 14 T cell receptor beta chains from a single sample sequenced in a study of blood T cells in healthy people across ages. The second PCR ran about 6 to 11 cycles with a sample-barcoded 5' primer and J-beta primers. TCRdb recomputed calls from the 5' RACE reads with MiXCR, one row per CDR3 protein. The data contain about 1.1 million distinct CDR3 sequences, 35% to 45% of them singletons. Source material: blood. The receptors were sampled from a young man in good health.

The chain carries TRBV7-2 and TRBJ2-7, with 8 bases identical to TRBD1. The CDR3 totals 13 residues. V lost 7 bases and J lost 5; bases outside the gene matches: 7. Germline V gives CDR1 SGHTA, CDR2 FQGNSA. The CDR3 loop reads CASNMDRENEQYF. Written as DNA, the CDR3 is TGTGCCAGCAACATGGACAGGGAAAACGAGCAGTACTTC.

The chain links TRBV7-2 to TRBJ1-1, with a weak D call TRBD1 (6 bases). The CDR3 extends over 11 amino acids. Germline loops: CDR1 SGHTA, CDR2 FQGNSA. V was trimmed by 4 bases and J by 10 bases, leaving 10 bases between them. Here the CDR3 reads CASSWGPRAFF. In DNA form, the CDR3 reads TGTGCCAGCAGCTGGGGGCCCCGAGCTTTCTTT.

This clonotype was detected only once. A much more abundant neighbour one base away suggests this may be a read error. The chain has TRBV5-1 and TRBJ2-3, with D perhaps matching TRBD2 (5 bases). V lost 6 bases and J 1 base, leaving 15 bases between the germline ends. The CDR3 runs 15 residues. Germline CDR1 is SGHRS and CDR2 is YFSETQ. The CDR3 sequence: CASTTLDNRTDTQYF. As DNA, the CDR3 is TGCGCCAGCACCACACTAGACAACCGCACAGATACGCAGTATTTT.

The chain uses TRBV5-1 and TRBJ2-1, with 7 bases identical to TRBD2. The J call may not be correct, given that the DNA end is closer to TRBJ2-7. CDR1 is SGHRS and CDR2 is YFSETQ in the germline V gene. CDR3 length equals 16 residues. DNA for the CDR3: TGCGCCAGCAGCTTGGTGGCTAGCGGTACTTACAATGAGCAGTACTTC. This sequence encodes CASSLVASGTYNEQYF.

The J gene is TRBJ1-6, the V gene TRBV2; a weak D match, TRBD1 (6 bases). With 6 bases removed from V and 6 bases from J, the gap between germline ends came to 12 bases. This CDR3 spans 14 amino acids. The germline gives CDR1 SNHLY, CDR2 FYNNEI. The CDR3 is CASRAGASNSPLHF. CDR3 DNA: TGTGCCAGCAGAGCAGGGGCGTCTAATTCACCCCTCCACTTT. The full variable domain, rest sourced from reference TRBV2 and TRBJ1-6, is EPEVTQTPSHQVTQMGQEVILRCVPISNHLYFYWYRQILGQKVEFLVSFYNNEISEKSEIFDDQFSVERPDGSNFTLKIRSTKLEDSAMYFCASRAGASNSPLHFGNGTRLTVT.

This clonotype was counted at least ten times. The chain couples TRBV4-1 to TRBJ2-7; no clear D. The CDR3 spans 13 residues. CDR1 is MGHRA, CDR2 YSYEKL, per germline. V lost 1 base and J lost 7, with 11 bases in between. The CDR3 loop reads CASSQVQSNEQYF. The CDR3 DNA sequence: TGCGCCAGCAGCCAAGTTCAGTCGAATGAGCAGTACTTC.

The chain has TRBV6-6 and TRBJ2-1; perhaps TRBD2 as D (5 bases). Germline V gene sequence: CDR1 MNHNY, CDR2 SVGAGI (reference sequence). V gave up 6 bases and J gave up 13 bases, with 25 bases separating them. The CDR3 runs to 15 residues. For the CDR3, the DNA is TGTGCCAGCAGGCTAGCTACACCGGGTTTGGAGACCCAGTTCTTC. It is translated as CASRLATPGLETQFF.

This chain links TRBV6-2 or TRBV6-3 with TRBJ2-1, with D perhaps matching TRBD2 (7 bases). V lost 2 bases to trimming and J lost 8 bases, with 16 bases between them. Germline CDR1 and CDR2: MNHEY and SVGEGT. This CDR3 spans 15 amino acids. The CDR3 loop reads CASSYPEGGLDEQFF. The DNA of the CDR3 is TGTGCCAGCAGTTACCCCGAGGGGGGGCTCGATGAGCAGTTCTTC.

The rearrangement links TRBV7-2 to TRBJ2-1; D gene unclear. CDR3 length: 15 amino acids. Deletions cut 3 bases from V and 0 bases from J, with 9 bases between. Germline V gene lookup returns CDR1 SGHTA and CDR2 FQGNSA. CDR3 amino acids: CASSFLVGSYNEQFF. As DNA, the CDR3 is TGTGCCAGCAGCTTCTTGGTGGGCTCCTACAATGAGCAGTTCTTC.

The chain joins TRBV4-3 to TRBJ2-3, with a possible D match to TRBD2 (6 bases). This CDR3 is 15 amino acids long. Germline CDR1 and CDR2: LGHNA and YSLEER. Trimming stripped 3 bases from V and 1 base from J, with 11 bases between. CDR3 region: CASSQLGGRTDTQYF. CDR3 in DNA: TGCGCCAGCAGCCAGTTGGGGGGACGCACAGATACGCAGTATTTT.

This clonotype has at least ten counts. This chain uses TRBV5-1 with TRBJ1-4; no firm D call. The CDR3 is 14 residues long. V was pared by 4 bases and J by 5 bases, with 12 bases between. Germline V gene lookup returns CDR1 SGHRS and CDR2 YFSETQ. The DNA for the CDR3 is TGCGCCAGCAGCCCGGGAGGGCAGAATGAAAAACTGTTTTTT. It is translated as CASSPGGQNEKLFF.

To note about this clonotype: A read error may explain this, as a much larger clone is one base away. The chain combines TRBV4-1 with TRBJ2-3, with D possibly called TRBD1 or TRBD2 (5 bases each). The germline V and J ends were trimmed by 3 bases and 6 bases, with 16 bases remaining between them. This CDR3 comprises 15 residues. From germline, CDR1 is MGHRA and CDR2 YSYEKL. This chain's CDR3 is CASSHVSEGPDTQYF. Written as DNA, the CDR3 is TGCGCCAGCAGCCATGTCAGTGAGGGACCCGATACGCAGTATTTT.

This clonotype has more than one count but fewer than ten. CDR3 protein: CASSLSDSGSSPLHF. CDR3 bases: TGTGCCAGCAGTTTATCCGACAGCGGCAGTTCACCCCTCCACTTT. This sequence joins TRBV27 and TRBJ1-6; a possible D gene is TRBD1 (5 bases). V dropped 0 bases and J dropped 9 bases, with 12 bases sitting between them. The CDR3 sequence is 15 residues long. Germline V gives CDR1 MNHEY, CDR2 SMNVEV (reference sequence).

CDR3 sequence (DNA): TGTGCCAGCAAGCCTCAGGGGGTCTTTACCTACGAGCAGTACTTC. Translation gives CASKPQGVFTYEQYF. The V and J genes are TRBV28 and TRBJ2-7; 7 nucleotides match TRBD1. V gave up 7 bases and J gave up 2 bases; unmatched junction bases: 11. The V gene's germline CDR1 is MDHEN and CDR2 SYDVKM. The CDR3 length is 15 residues.